This T cell receptor beta chain is from a study of Ad26.COV2.S vaccination and SARS-CoV-2 variants. Across the study: Dosing was one shot or two shots 56 days apart.

Some clones are missing from TCRdb's copy, which holds only in-frame ones; the method was immunoSEQ multiplex PCR. The sample has about 420,000 clones, 88% seen once; the top ten hold around 3.6%. Treatment denoted: roughly 19 received Ad26.COV2.S at low or high dose, single or two shots; about 5 received placebo; per-sample allocation not given. Each sample was drawn 63 days after the first injection (of vaccine or placebo). Study-wide results and caveats: Participants in the vaccine arm had higher spike-specific TCR breadth; placebo recipients had lower. Breadth of non-spike TCRs did not differ between vaccinees and placebo recipients. Quantification of TCR breadth and depth may have yielded underestimates of total T cell responses.

Notes on this clone: The antigen is undetermined.

The CDR3 loop spans 15 amino acids. The V and J ends lost 4 bases and 0 bases, in that order; junction bases with no gene match: 4. Germline V lookup: CDR1 LNHDA, CDR2 SQIVND (reference sequence). The sequencing here drew on peripheral blood, taken in a trial of Ad26.COV2.S vaccine versus placebo. The gene calls are TRBV19 and TRBJ2-3, with 7 bases that match TRBD2. The origin of this receptor is a person aged 18-60 years who received the Ad26.COV2.S COVID-19 vaccine or a placebo. The CDR3 here is CASSNSGASTDTQYF. CDR3 nucleotide sequence: TGTGCCAGTAGTAACAGCGGGGCTAGCACAGATACGCAGTATTTT.